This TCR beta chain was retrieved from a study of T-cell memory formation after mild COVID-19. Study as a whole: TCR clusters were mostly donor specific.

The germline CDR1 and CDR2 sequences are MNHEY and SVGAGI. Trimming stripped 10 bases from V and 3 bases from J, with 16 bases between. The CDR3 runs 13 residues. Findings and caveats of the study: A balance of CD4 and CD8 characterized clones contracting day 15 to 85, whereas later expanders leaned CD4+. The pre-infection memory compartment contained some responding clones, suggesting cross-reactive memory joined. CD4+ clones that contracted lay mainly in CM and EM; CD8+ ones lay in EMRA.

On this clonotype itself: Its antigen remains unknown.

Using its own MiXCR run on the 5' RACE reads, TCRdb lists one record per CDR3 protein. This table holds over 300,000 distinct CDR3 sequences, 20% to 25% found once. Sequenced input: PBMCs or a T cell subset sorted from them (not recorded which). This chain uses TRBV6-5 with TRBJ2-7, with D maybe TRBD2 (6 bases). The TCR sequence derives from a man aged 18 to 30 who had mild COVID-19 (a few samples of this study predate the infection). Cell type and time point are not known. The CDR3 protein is CAKVDGEDYEQYV. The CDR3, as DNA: TGTGCCAAGGTGGACGGGGAGGACTACGAGCAGTACGTC.